The clone carrying this TCR beta chain was seen a few times. Method: immunoSEQ multiplex PCR; TCRdb's copy keeps in-frame clones and lacks some. The data contain 65,000 to 80,000 clones, 90% of them singletons. CDR1 and CDR2 (germline): SGDLS, YYNGEE. V was trimmed by 0 bases and J by 1 base, leaving 5 bases between them. The CDR3 covers 15 residues. The data derive from a study of T cell responses to AZD1222 COVID-19 vaccine. The sequencing here drew on peripheral blood, taken on day 0 of AZD1222 vaccination. This TCR was recovered from an adult in good health. The V and J genes are TRBV9 and TRBJ2-6; no clear D gene. This chain's CDR3 is CASSVGGSGANVLTF. The CDR3 nucleotides are TGTGCCAGCAGCGTAGGGGGATCTGGGGCCAACGTCCTGACTTTC.